This T cell receptor (beta chain) was sequenced during a study of blood T cell repertoires in COVID-19. Study background: COVID-19 samples, acute and convalescent, were from the United States, Italy and Spain.

CDR1 is SGHAT and CDR2 is FQNNGV in the germline V gene. Unmatched junction bases numbered 3, after V lost 4 bases and J lost 5 bases. The CDR3 is made up of 13 amino acids. Libraries were prepared by immunoSEQ multiplex PCR; TCRdb keeps only in-frame clonotypes and omits some of them. The sample has over 200,000 clones, 65% to 90% seen once. Cohorts were determined from participant-reported clinical history. Either two negative PCRs, clearance, or symptom resolution qualified Cohort 3 donors as recovered. What was sequenced was PBMCs or T cells enriched from blood (not recorded which). This receptor was taken from a man between 18 and 29 years old who had recovered from COVID-19. The J gene is TRBJ2-7, the V gene TRBV11-2; 9 positions agree with TRBD1. In nucleotides, the CDR3 is TGTGCCAGCAGCTCTTGGGACAGGGACGAGCAGTACTTC. Amino acids: CASSSWDRDEQYF.